The T cell receptor beta chain under discussion was sequenced for a study of blood T cell repertoires in COVID-19. Produced via immunoSEQ multiplex PCR; TCRdb's table is partial and in-frame only. Here the sample spans 65,000 to 70,000 clones, 86% being singletons. From germline, CDR1 is MNHEY and CDR2 SVGEGT. The CDR3 loop spans 13 amino acids. V dropped 2 bases and J dropped 5; count of bases not matched to a gene: 2. The clonotype comes from a man aged 50 or older with acute or convalescent COVID-19. Material: peripheral blood. The genes are TRBV6-2 or TRBV6-3 and TRBJ1-2; 7 nucleotides align to TRBD1. The DNA of the CDR3 is TGTGCCAGCAGTTACGCGACAGGGTATGGCTACACCTTC. Amino acids: CASSYATGYGYTF.